Each of the 8 T cell receptor beta chains below was sequenced from the same sample in a study of T cell clones after liver transplantation. The assay was immunoSEQ multiplex PCR, and TCRdb's table has in-frame clones only and misses some. Of about 68,000 clones detected, roughly 92% appear once; the ten largest clones hold over 0.9%. The starting material was CD4+ T cells from blood, obtained less than 27 months after liver transplant. The receptors here all came from a human patient who received a liver transplant. Some T cells may have originated in the graft donor.

The CDR3 region has the DNA TGTGCCAGCTCACCACCGACAGCCTGGGGTGAAAAACTGTTTTTT. Translating gives CASSPPTAWGEKLFF. The genes are TRBV18 and TRBJ1-4; the D gene is possibly TRBD1 (5 bases). This CDR3 is 15 amino acids long. The V gene's germline CDR1 is KGHSH and CDR2 LQKENI. Trimming cost V 0 bases and J 7 bases, with 12 bases left between them. The whole variable domain, filled in from reference TRBV18 and TRBJ1-4, reads NAGVMQNPRHLVRRRGQEARLRCSPMKGHSHVYWYRQLPEEGLKFMVYLQKENIIDESGMPKERFSAEFPKEGPSILRIQQVVRGDSAAYFCASSPPTAWGEKLFFGSGTQLSVL.

Only one count was recorded for this clone. The CDR3 DNA follows: TGTGCCAGCAGCCCGGGACTAGCGGGAGGCTGGACAGATACGCAGTATTTT. Encoded protein: CASSPGLAGGWTDTQYF. This chain connects TRBV5-4 to TRBJ2-3; 15 nucleotides line up with TRBD2. The junction had 6 bases not matched to a gene; V was cut back by 4 bases and J by 3 bases. The CDR3 runs to 17 residues. CDR1 and CDR2 from the germline V gene are SGHNT and YYREEE (reference sequence).

This chain links TRBV2 with TRBJ2-1, with unresolved D. The germline gives CDR1 SNHLY, CDR2 FYNNEI. The CDR3 extends over 14 amino acids. Trimming stripped 4 bases from V and 5 bases from J, with 12 bases between. CDR3 bases: TGTGCCAGCAGTGCCGGGCAGTTCGACAATGAGCAGTTCTTC. The encoded protein is CASSAGQFDNEQFF. Full variable domain (missing parts from reference TRBV2 and TRBJ2-1): EPEVTQTPSHQVTQMGQEVILRCVPISNHLYFYWYRQILGQKVEFLVSFYNNEISEKSEIFDDQFSVERPDGSNFTLKIRSTKLEDSAMYFCASSAGQFDNEQFFGPGTRLTVL.

The chain has TRBV6-1 and TRBJ2-5; no firm D call. CDR1 and CDR2 (germline): MNHNS, SASEGT. The CDR3 loop spans 14 amino acids. V lost 0 bases and J 7 bases, leaving 12 bases between the germline ends. The CDR3 sequence is CASSEAALRGTQYF. The CDR3 coding sequence is TGTGCCAGCAGTGAAGCGGCCCTAAGAGGGACCCAGTACTTC.

The chain carries TRBV2 and TRBJ2-3; 7 bases are a match to TRBD2. The CDR3 is made up of 15 amino acids. Germline loops: CDR1 SNHLY, CDR2 FYNNEI. V lost 7 bases, J lost 0 bases, and 7 bases stayed unmatched. CDR3 bases: TGTGCCAGCAAGGCGGAAGCGGGGAGCACAGATACGCAGTATTTT. Amino acids: CASKAEAGSTDTQYF. Full variable domain (outside the CDR3, taken from reference TRBV2 and TRBJ2-3): EPEVTQTPSHQVTQMGQEVILRCVPISNHLYFYWYRQILGQKVEFLVSFYNNEISEKSEIFDDQFSVERPDGSNFTLKIRSTKLEDSAMYFCASKAEAGSTDTQYFGPGTRLTVL.

This chain links TRBV11-3 with TRBJ2-2, with 11 bases aligning to TRBD1. V shed 4 bases and J 4 bases; nucleotides not matched to a gene: 5. CDR3 length: 16 residues. Germline V gene lookup returns CDR1 SGHNT and CDR2 YENEEA. The CDR3 spells CASSSWTGGVTGELFF. The CDR3 DNA sequence: TGTGCCAGCAGCTCCTGGACAGGGGGCGTCACCGGGGAGCTGTTTTTT.

The genes are TRBV19 and TRBJ2-7, with D perhaps matching TRBD2 (6 bases). This CDR3 has 14 amino acids. The V and J ends lost 5 bases and 2 bases respectively, with 13 bases between them. The V gene's germline CDR1 is LNHDA and CDR2 SQIVND (reference sequence). The CDR3 sequence: CASSSPGDAYEQYF. CDR3 coding DNA: TGTGCCAGTAGTTCGCCGGGAGACGCCTACGAGCAGTACTTC.

The rearrangement links TRBV6-5 to TRBJ1-1; D not resolved. V lost 7 bases and J lost 5, with 11 bases in between. Germline CDR1 reads MNHEY; CDR2 reads SVGAGI. The CDR3 extends over 12 amino acids. DNA for the CDR3: TGTGCCAGCAACGGTTTTCGGACTGAAGCTTTCTTT. Protein sequence: CASNGFRTEAFF.